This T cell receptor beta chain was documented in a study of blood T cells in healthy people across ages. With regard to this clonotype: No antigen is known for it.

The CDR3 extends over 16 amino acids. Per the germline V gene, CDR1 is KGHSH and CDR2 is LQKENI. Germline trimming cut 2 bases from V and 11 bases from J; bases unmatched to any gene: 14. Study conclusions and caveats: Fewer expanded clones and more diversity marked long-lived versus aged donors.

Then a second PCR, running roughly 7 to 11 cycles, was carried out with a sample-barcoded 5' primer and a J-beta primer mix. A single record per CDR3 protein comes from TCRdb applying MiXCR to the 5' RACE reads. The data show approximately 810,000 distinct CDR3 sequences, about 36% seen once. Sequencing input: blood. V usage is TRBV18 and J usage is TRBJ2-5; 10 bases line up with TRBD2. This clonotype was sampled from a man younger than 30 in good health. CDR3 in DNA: TGTGCCAGCTCACCATCTCAGCGGGGGGGCCGGGGTGAGCAGTACTTC. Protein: CASSPSQRGGRGEQYF.